These 25 T cell receptor beta chains share one sample of origin, sequenced in a study of blood T cell repertoires in COVID-19. Only in-frame clones appear in the TCRdb table, and some are missing; sequencing was by immunoSEQ multiplex PCR. Of 150,000 or so clones listed, about 86% are singletons. Sequenced: peripheral blood. These receptors were obtained from a man aged 55 to 69 with acute or convalescent COVID-19.

This rearrangement joins TRBV12-3 or TRBV12-4 to TRBJ2-7, with 7 bases fitting TRBD2. This CDR3 is built from 13 residues. V was clipped by 6 bases and J by 3 bases; unmatched bases: 5. The CDR3 protein is CASSTSDGYEQYF. The CDR3 coding sequence is TGTGCCAGCAGCACTAGCGACGGCTACGAGCAGTACTTC.

The J gene is TRBJ2-1, the V gene TRBV7-9, with 7 bases that match TRBD1. The CDR3 is 15 amino acids. J lost 8 bases, V lost 5 bases, and 12 bases had no gene match. CDR1 and CDR2 (germline): SEHNR, FQNEAQ (reference sequence). This chain's CDR3 is CASSGEQGFFDEQFF. CDR3 bases: TGTGCCAGCAGCGGGGAACAGGGGTTTTTCGATGAGCAGTTCTTC. Supplemented by reference TRBV7-9 and TRBJ2-1, the full variable domain reads DTGVSQNPRHKITKRGQNVTFRCDPISEHNRLYWYRQTLGQGPEFLTYFQNEAQLEKSRLLSDRFSAERPKGSFSTLEIQRTEQGDSAMYLCASSGEQGFFDEQFFGPGTRLTVL.

V usage is TRBV10-3 and J usage is TRBJ2-7; D not resolved. This CDR3 has 15 amino acids. V shed 3 bases and J shed 1 base, with 13 bases lying between them. Germline V gives CDR1 ENHRY, CDR2 SYGVKD. The CDR3 DNA sequence: TGTGCCATCAGTGAACAGCCCGGCATGTCCTACGAGCAGTACTTC. This sequence encodes CAISEQPGMSYEQYF.

The CDR3 loop is CSVEGGEGYTF. CDR3 bases: TGCAGCGTTGAAGGGGGGGAAGGCTACACCTTC. The chain is built from TRBV29-1 and TRBJ1-2, with D possibly being TRBD1 (5 bases). CDR3 length: 11 amino acids. Per germline, CDR1 SQVTM and CDR2 ANQGSEA. The V gene lost 1 base and the J gene lost 8 bases, with 8 bases spanning the gap.

This clone was observed a single time. The CDR3 coding sequence is TGTGCCAGTAGTATAGGGCAAAACATTCAGTACTTC. Translated, it gives CASSIGQNIQYF. The J gene is TRBJ2-4, the V gene TRBV19; D remains ambiguous. Trimming took 1 base from V and 5 from J, leaving 3 bases between them. CDR1 and CDR2 (germline): LNHDA, SQIVND (reference sequence). This CDR3 spans 12 amino acids.

This chain joins TRBV20-1 and TRBJ2-3, with 8 bases matching TRBD2. Germline V gene data show CDR1 as DFQATT and CDR2 as SNEGSKA (reference sequence). V was pared by 3 bases and J by 2 bases, with 10 bases of the junction left unmatched. This CDR3 has 16 residues. DNA of the CDR3: TGCAGTGCTAGTTCGCTTAGCGGGATGAACACAGATACGCAGTATTTT. This translates into CSASSLSGMNTDTQYF.

V and J are TRBV29-1 and TRBJ2-3; 11 nucleotides line up with TRBD2. CDR3 size: 15 residues. The germline CDR1 and CDR2 sequences are SQVTM and ANQGSEA. With 7 bases clipped from V and 4 bases from J, the junction kept 10 bases outside the gene matches. CDR3 nucleotide sequence: TGCAGCGCCCTGGGGGGGACTAGCGGATCAGATACGCAGTATTTT. Encoded protein: CSALGGTSGSDTQYF.

J is TRBJ1-5 and V is TRBV21-1; the D call in the table, TRBD1, was not verified against the DNA. TRBV21-1 is deemed a pseudogene. The CDR3 contains 16 residues. The CDR3: CASSKTGHFGCQPQHF. CDR3 in DNA: TGTGCCAGCAGCAAGACGGGACATTTTGGGTGTCAGCCCCAGCATTTT.

This clone appeared a single time. The genes are TRBV9 and TRBJ2-1; D uncertain. Per the germline V gene, CDR1 is SGDLS and CDR2 is YYNGEE. The V and J ends lost 4 bases and 4 bases respectively, with 9 bases between them. The CDR3 is made up of 13 amino acids. This chain's CDR3 is CASSPPLYNEQFF. CDR3 DNA: TGTGCCAGCAGCCCCCCTCTTTACAATGAGCAGTTCTTC.

Only one count was recorded for this clone. The same CDR3 can be traced to other DNA sequences in this sample. The J gene is TRBJ2-7, the V gene TRBV19; weak D call: TRBD1 (5 bases). The CDR3 loop spans 13 amino acids. Trimming cost V 3 bases and J 1 base, with 7 bases left between them. CDR1 and CDR2 (germline): LNHDA, SQIVND (reference sequence). This CDR3 reads CASSIQGSYEQYF. CDR3 in DNA: TGTGCCAGTAGTATCCAGGGTTCCTACGAGCAGTACTTC.

This rearrangement joins TRBV6-1 to TRBJ2-1, with D possibly being TRBD1 (6 bases). CDR3 length: 15 residues. CDR1 MNHNS and CDR2 SASEGT come from the germline V gene. V was trimmed by 3 bases and J by 2 bases, leaving 11 bases between them. The CDR3, as DNA: TGTGCCAGCAGTGAGAGGGGGATTCCCTACAATGAGCAGTTCTTC. Protein sequence: CASSERGIPYNEQFF.

The J gene is TRBJ2-7, the V gene TRBV6-5; TRBD1 matches at 9 bases. Trimming removed 7 bases from V and 3 bases from J; junction bases left unmatched: 7. This CDR3 is 14 amino acids long. Looked up from germline, CDR1 is MNHEY and CDR2 is SVGAGI. CDR3 sequence reads: CASTQDRGGYEQYF. The CDR3 bases are TGTGCCAGCACCCAGGACAGGGGTGGCTACGAGCAGTACTTC.

This clone came up a few times. V gene TRBV6-1 combines with J gene TRBJ1-2, with a tentative D call TRBD1 (5 bases). The V and J ends lost 0 bases and 4 bases respectively, with 15 bases between them. The CDR3 runs 16 residues. Germline V gives CDR1 MNHNS, CDR2 SASEGT. The CDR3: CASSEAELDTTYGYTF. The CDR3 nucleotides are TGTGCCAGCAGTGAAGCTGAACTGGACACGACCTATGGCTACACCTTC.

V gene TRBV28 combines with J gene TRBJ1-2; D perhaps matches TRBD1 (5 bases). The CDR3 extends over 15 amino acids. Trimming cost V 5 bases and J 0 bases, with 13 bases left between them. Germline values: CDR1 MDHEN, CDR2 SYDVKM. The CDR3 sequence: CASSPGGVTNYGYTF. The DNA for the CDR3 is TGTGCCAGCAGTCCTGGGGGGGTAACTAACTATGGCTACACCTTC.

The chain links TRBV18 to TRBJ2-6, with D perhaps TRBD1 (5 bases). This CDR3 region has 17 residues. From germline, CDR1 is KGHSH and CDR2 LQKENI. Trimming pared 2 bases from V and 0 bases from J, leaving 11 bases between. The CDR3 DNA reads as TGTGCCAGCTCACCAAAGGACACTCTCTCTGGGGCCAACGTCCTGACTTTC. Its translation is CASSPKDTLSGANVLTF.

Turning to this clone: An end of the junction does not agree with germline; a read error may underlie this. The CDR3 DNA sequence: TGTGCCACCAGCTCTCCTCAAGAGCCCCAGTACTTC. The encoded protein is CATSSPQEPQYF. The chain joins TRBV15 to TRBJ2-5; D is ambiguous. The CDR3 runs to 12 residues. Germline CDR1 reads LNHNV; CDR2 reads YYDKDF (reference sequence).

This chain's CDR3 is CASSLYRNSQETQYF. DNA of the CDR3: TGTGCCAGCAGTTTATACCGGAACAGTCAAGAGACCCAGTACTTC. V is TRBV28 and J is TRBJ2-5, with D unresolved. There are 15 residues in the CDR3. Germline V gene sequence: CDR1 MDHEN, CDR2 SYDVKM. Trimming took off 1 base at V and 2 bases at J, with 11 bases between the two ends.

This chain connects TRBV18 to TRBJ1-5, with a weak D call TRBD1 (5 bases). CDR3 length: 13 amino acids. In germline, CDR1 is KGHSH, CDR2 LQKENI. The germline V and J ends were trimmed by 3 bases and 4 bases, with 7 bases remaining between them. The CDR3 is CASSPDRNQPQHF. In nucleotides, the CDR3 is TGTGCCAGCTCACCTGACAGAAATCAGCCCCAGCATTTT.

The chain links TRBV28 to TRBJ1-2, with 7 bases aligning to TRBD1. CDR1 and CDR2 (germline): MDHEN, SYDVKM. Trimming cost V 1 base and J 4 bases; bases outside gene matches: 3. The CDR3 length is 14 residues. The DNA for the CDR3 is TGTGCCAGCAGTTTATTGACAGGGTCCTATGGCTACACCTTC. Protein product: CASSLLTGSYGYTF.

This clone was seen only once. This rearrangement joins TRBV7-9 to TRBJ1-1; 7 bases map to TRBD1. Trimming removed 1 base from V and 1 base from J; junction bases left unmatched: 6. Looked up from germline, CDR1 is SEHNR and CDR2 is FQNEAQ (reference sequence). This CDR3 has 16 residues. The chain's CDR3 is CASSLEKGAQNTEAFF. The CDR3 DNA follows: TGTGCCAGCAGCTTAGAAAAGGGGGCACAGAACACTGAAGCTTTCTTT.

About this clone itself: Additional DNA sequences in this sample encode the identical CDR3. The chain uses TRBV4-1 and TRBJ2-7; TRBD2 matches at 11 bases. Germline V gene sequence: CDR1 MGHRA, CDR2 YSYEKL. J was trimmed by 3 bases and V by 1 base; bases with no gene match: 5. There are 16 residues in the CDR3. The CDR3 here is CASSQVTLAGGYEQYF. The DNA of the CDR3 is TGCGCCAGCAGCCAAGTGACCCTAGCGGGAGGCTACGAGCAGTACTTC.

This clone was recorded once. This chain joins TRBV19 and TRBJ1-5, with no clear D. CDR1 is LNHDA and CDR2 is SQIVND in the germline V gene (reference sequence). V lost 6 bases and J lost 4, with 7 bases in between. This CDR3 region has 12 residues. Here the CDR3 DNA reads TGTGCCAGTAGATATTATAATCAGCCCCAGCATTTT. Translation gives CASRYYNQPQHF.

V and J are TRBV20-1 and TRBJ1-5; a weak D match, TRBD1 (6 bases). V shed 3 bases and J shed 6 bases, with 24 bases lying between them. This CDR3 contains 17 residues. Germline V gene lookup returns CDR1 DFQATT and CDR2 SNEGSKA (reference sequence). CDR3: CSASPRAGGGWSQPQHF. The CDR3 region has the DNA TGCAGTGCTAGTCCCCGCGCGGGGGGCGGTTGGAGTCAGCCCCAGCATTTT.

This sequence joins TRBV29-1 and TRBJ1-2; the match to TRBD1 covers 8 bases. The CDR3 is 13 amino acids. Germline values: CDR1 SQVTM, CDR2 ANQGSEA. J gave up 5 bases and V 5 bases, and 7 bases lay outside the gene matches. The DNA of the CDR3 is TGCAGCGTTCGCGGACAGGGCGGGTATGGCTACACCTTC. This codes for CSVRGQGGYGYTF.

The CDR3 nucleotides are TGTGCCACCAGTGATCCCGGCGCTAGCTCCTACAATGAGCAGTTCTTC. Translating it yields CATSDPGASSYNEQFF. The genes are TRBV24-1 and TRBJ2-1; D remains ambiguous. V was clipped by 3 bases and J by 0 bases, with 11 bases between them. Germline loops: CDR1 KGHDR, CDR2 SFDVKD. This CDR3 is 16 amino acids long.